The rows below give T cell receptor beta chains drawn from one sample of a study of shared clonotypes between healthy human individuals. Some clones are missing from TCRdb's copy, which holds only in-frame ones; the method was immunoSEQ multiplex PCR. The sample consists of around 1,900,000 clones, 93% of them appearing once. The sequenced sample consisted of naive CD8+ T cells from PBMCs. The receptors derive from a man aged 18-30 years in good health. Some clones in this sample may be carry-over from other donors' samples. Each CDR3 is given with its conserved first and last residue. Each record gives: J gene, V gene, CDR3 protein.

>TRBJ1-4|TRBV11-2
CASSGGLDRILFF
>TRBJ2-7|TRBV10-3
CAISELDGLTYEQYF
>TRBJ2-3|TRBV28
CASSLGRFYTQYF
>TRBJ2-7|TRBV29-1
CSVLDSDSYEQYF
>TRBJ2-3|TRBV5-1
CASSLGPFSSTDTQYF
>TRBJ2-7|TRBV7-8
CASSTRTDHHEQYF
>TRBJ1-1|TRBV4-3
CASSQDQGVLTEAFF
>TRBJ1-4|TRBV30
CAWTTGGDNEKLFF
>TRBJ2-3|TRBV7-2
CASSIRERLDTQYF
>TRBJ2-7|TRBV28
CASSGPGQGPEQYF
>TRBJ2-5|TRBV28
CASSFTIAGRKETQYF
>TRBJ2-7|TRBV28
CASSPRQTTGAYEQYF
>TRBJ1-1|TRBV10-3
CAISESRWQGNTEAFF
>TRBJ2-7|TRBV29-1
CSVLVGPSSYEQYF
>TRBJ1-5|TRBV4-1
CASSQTMSNQPQHF
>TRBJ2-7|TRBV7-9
CASSHNDRGTYEQYF
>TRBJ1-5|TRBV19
CASSVRDLNQPQHF
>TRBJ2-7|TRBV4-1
CASSQAATYRHEQYF
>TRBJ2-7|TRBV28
CASSLPGTLGYEQYF
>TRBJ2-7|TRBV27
CASSDPSLGNEQYF
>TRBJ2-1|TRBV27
CASSPGVQQFF
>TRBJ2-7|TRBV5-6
CASSFTGNEQYF
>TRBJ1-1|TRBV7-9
CASSLPWDSFPEAFF
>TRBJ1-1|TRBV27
CASKLGEGDEAFF
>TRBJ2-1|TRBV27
CASSFLKRVSFDEQFF
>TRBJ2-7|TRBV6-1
CASSEGARYYEQYF
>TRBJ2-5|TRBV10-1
CAASPPTRRVSQYF
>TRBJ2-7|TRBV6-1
CASSELWTATYEQYF